The rows below give T cell receptor beta chains drawn from one sample of a study of T-cell reconstitution after alpha-beta-depleted transplantation in children. TCRdb analysed the PCR reads with MiXCR anew, one entry per CDR3 protein. Altogether 700,000 to 950,000 distinct CDR3 sequences are present, 16% being singletons, with the ten largest covering 5%. The material sequenced was PBMCs, mostly from graft donor cells, taken 360 days after TCRalphabeta/CD19-depleted stem cell transplant. The receptors originated from a male patient under 18 who had a stem cell transplant for acute lymphoblastic leukemia, so the T cells may come from the graft donor. Both conserved end residues are part of each CDR3.

cdr3_aa,cdr3_length,v_call,j_call
CASIRDSGPYNEQFF,15,TRBV4-1,TRBJ2-1
CASSQDGTVNYEQYF,15,TRBV4-1,TRBJ2-7
CASRPSRVYWGTEAFF,16,TRBV12-3/TRBV12-4,TRBJ1-1
CASSLGQGRWETQYF,15,TRBV7-3,TRBJ2-5
CASSQDPPFLVNTGELFF,18,TRBV4-2,TRBJ2-2
CSLTWGMNTEAFF,13,TRBV29-1,TRBJ1-1
CASSPTGINEQYF,13,TRBV27,TRBJ2-7
CSVIYRGLQPQHF,13,TRBV20-1,TRBJ1-5
CASSQRGFMNTEAFF,15,TRBV4-1,TRBJ1-1
CSARNKAKNIQYF,13,TRBV20-1,TRBJ2-4
CASSLRALSWGDNEQFF,17,TRBV7-6,TRBJ2-1
CASSLAQIYTGELFF,15,TRBV7-9,TRBJ2-2
CSARGTAIREQYF,13,TRBV20-1,TRBJ2-7
CSAGKGLMTGGGSPLHF,17,TRBV20-1,TRBJ1-6
CATSATSGSYNEQFF,15,TRBV15,TRBJ2-1
CASSLGDQTLGEKLFF,16,TRBV5-5,TRBJ1-4